The 21 T cell receptor beta chains below were found in one sample sequenced in a study of cytomegalovirus exposure and HLA in healthy donors (dated by TCRdb to 2015 to 2018). Libraries were made using the immunoSEQ multiplex PCR assay. For the multiplex PCR, a mixture combining 60 forward primers for TCR Vbeta segments and 13 reverse primers for TCR Jbeta segments was used. This is the immuneACCESS table as TCRdb keeps it, with only in-frame sequences that have V and J called. A part of the clones is gone; compared with another copy, unresolved V genes explain less than half, and the rest is unexplained. This sample gives some 78,000 clones in total; about 68% of them show up just once. The ten largest clonotypes hold roughly 9% of the sample. Sequenced material: PBMCs. The receptor source for this set is a man aged 35-49 years in good health and CMV-seropositive.

This chain joins TRBV29-1 and TRBJ2-3; 7 bases match TRBD1. J lost 0 bases, V lost 5 bases, and 11 bases had no gene match. Per germline, CDR1 SQVTM and CDR2 ANQGSEA. The CDR3 spans 16 residues. In nucleotides, the CDR3 is TGCAGCGTTCGGGGTGCTACGACAGGGAGCACAGATACGCAGTATTTT. Its protein product is CSVRGATTGSTDTQYF.

V gene TRBV30 combines with J gene TRBJ2-5; 12 bases fit TRBD1. V lost 2 bases to trimming and J lost 5 bases; unmatched junction nucleotides: 6. The CDR3 spans 15 residues. The germline V gene has CDR1 GTSNPN and CDR2 SVGIG (reference sequence). CDR3 in amino acids: CAWSTGTGGAETQYF. CDR3 coding DNA: TGTGCCTGGAGTACCGGGACAGGGGGCGCGGAGACCCAGTACTTC.

This clone has only one observation. V and J are TRBV27 and TRBJ2-7, with D possibly being TRBD2 (6 bases). V lost 5 bases and J lost 3, with 20 bases in between. Germline V gives CDR1 MNHEY, CDR2 SMNVEV (reference sequence). The length of the CDR3 is 16 residues. CDR3 coding DNA: TGTGCCAGCAGTCCTAGGGACGGCGGGGCCCTCTACGAGCAGTACTTC. Its translation is CASSPRDGGALYEQYF.

The chain employs TRBV19 and TRBJ2-5, with TRBD2 as a possible D gene (7 bases). This CDR3 contains 16 residues. CDR1 and CDR2 (germline): LNHDA, SQIVND (reference sequence). V lost 1 base to trimming and J lost 5 bases, with 17 bases between them. The CDR3 protein is CASSIGISGGGETQYF. The CDR3, as DNA: TGTGCCAGTAGTATAGGGATATCGGGGGGCGGGGAGACCCAGTACTTC.

The chain is built from TRBV7-2 and TRBJ1-1, with D perhaps matching TRBD1 (5 bases). The CDR3 extends over 15 amino acids. The V end lost 1 base, the J end lost 4 bases, and 13 bases lay between the germline ends. Germline assignment: CDR1 SGHTA and CDR2 FQGNSA. The CDR3 region is CASSLVGGTGTEAFF. As DNA, the CDR3 is TGTGCCAGCAGCTTAGTCGGGGGTACGGGCACTGAAGCTTTCTTT.

This clone was counted between two and nine times. V and J are TRBV10-1 and TRBJ2-1; D is undetermined. The V gene lost 5 bases and the J gene lost 13 bases, with 18 bases spanning the gap. Germline CDR1 WNHNN, CDR2 SYGVQD (reference sequence). The length of the CDR3 is 13 residues. CDR3: CASSNSRVKEQFF. As DNA, the CDR3 is TGCGCCAGCAGTAATTCCCGGGTTAAAGAACAGTTCTTC.

The V call is TRBV7-2, the J call TRBJ1-4; TRBD1 matches at 11 bases. V shed 5 bases and J 8 bases; nucleotides not matched to a gene: 4. There are 14 residues in the CDR3. The germline V gene has CDR1 SGHTA and CDR2 FQGNSA. In nucleotides, the CDR3 is TGTGCCAGCAGCCGGGACAGGGGGGGCGAAAAACTGTTTTTT. This sequence encodes CASSRDRGGEKLFF.

In its sample, this clone was seen once. At one of its ends the junction is not consistent with the germline gene, which may arise from a read error. This chain links TRBV14 with TRBJ2-1; TRBD1 matches 12 bases. CDR3 size: 16 residues. The germline V gene has CDR1 SGHDN and CDR2 FVKESK. The CDR3 loop is CAGSQDRRDRGPAGFF. CDR3 coding DNA: TGTGCCGGCAGCCAAGATCGGCGGGACAGGGGGCCAGCAGGGTTCTTC.

The chain is built from TRBV30 and TRBJ1-5; the D is unclear. The CDR3 has 15 residues. The V and J ends lost 0 bases and 3 bases respectively, with 12 bases between them. The germline V gene has CDR1 GTSNPN and CDR2 SVGIG (reference sequence). The CDR3, as DNA: TGTGCCTGGAGTGTACTTGGGCAGTCCAATCAGCCCCAGCATTTT. Translated: CAWSVLGQSNQPQHF.

V gene TRBV7-2 combines with J gene TRBJ2-5; 7 nucleotides match TRBD1. The CDR3 is made up of 15 amino acids. The germline CDR1 and CDR2 sequences are SGHTA and FQGNSA. Unmatched junction bases numbered 11, after V lost 6 bases and J lost 4 bases. For the CDR3, the DNA is TGTGCCAGCAGGCAACAGGGGCGAGGAGGAGAGACCCAGTACTTC. Protein: CASRQQGRGGETQYF.

The gene calls are TRBV6-1 and TRBJ1-5; D might be TRBD1 (5 bases). Germline CDR1 reads MNHNS; CDR2 reads SASEGT. Trimming took 0 bases from V and 6 from J, leaving 18 bases between them. CDR3 size: 17 residues. The DNA for the CDR3 is TGTGCCAGCAGTGAAGCCGGGGCAGCACGGGGGGGTCAGCCCCAGCATTTT. As protein: CASSEAGAARGGQPQHF.

The chain uses TRBV6-1 and TRBJ1-5; D may be TRBD1 (6 bases). The CDR3 is made up of 15 amino acids. Trimming took 6 bases from V and 7 from J, leaving 19 bases between them. The V gene's germline CDR1 is MNHNS and CDR2 SASEGT. The chain's CDR3 is CASRIQGVGGQPQHF. In DNA form, the CDR3 reads TGTGCCAGCAGGATACAGGGAGTAGGCGGGCAGCCCCAGCATTTT.

The V call is TRBV10-1, the J call TRBJ2-1; 7 nucleotides line up with TRBD2. V shed 6 bases and J 8 bases; nucleotides not matched to a gene: 10. CDR3 size: 14 residues. CDR1 and CDR2 (germline): WNHNN, SYGVQD (reference sequence). The CDR3 DNA reads as TGCGCCAGCAGCCTGACTGGCCGGGGGGATGAGCAGTTCTTC. It translates to CASSLTGRGDEQFF.

As to this clone: At one boundary the junction diverges from the germline segment, which might be a read error. J is TRBJ2-3 and V is TRBV27, with 8 bases that match TRBD1. Looked up from germline, CDR1 is MNHEY and CDR2 is SMNVEV (reference sequence). This CDR3 has 14 residues. Here the CDR3 DNA reads TGTGCCAGCAGACGACAGGGGCGCACAGGTACGCAGTATTTT. Encoded protein: CASRRQGRTGTQYF.

V and J are TRBV28 and TRBJ1-5, with 7 bases lining up with TRBD1. The CDR3 runs 12 residues. Germline CDR1 and CDR2: MDHEN and SYDVKM. V lost 6 bases to trimming and J lost 13 bases; unmatched junction nucleotides: 9. CDR3 region: CASRGDSPPQHF. CDR3 bases: TGTGCCAGCAGAGGGGACAGCCCTCCTCAGCATTTT.

V gene TRBV25-1 combines with J gene TRBJ1-2; D gene uncertain. Germline lookup yields CDR1 MGHDK and CDR2 SYGVNS. Trimming took off 4 bases at V and 5 bases at J, with 17 bases between the two ends. CDR3 length: 15 amino acids. The CDR3: CASSGQPAAGYGYTF. The CDR3 DNA is TGTGCCAGCAGTGGCCAGCCGGCCGCGGGGTATGGCTACACCTTC.

Regarding this clone: Other nucleotide sequences from this sample produce the same CDR3. This rearrangement joins TRBV7-9 to TRBJ2-3, with D maybe TRBD2 (6 bases). CDR3 length: 14 amino acids. With 2 bases removed from V and 0 bases from J, the gap between germline ends came to 6 bases. Germline CDR1 is SEHNR and CDR2 is FQNEAQ (reference sequence). CDR3 nucleotide sequence: TGTGCCAGCAGCTTAACTAGCAGCACAGATACGCAGTATTTT. Translated: CASSLTSSTDTQYF. Full variable domain (outside the CDR3, taken from reference TRBV7-9 and TRBJ2-3): DTGVSQNPRHKITKRGQNVTFRCDPISEHNRLYWYRQTLGQGPEFLTYFQNEAQLEKSRLLSDRFSAERPKGSFSTLEIQRTEQGDSAMYLCASSLTSSTDTQYFGPGTRLTVL.

The genes are TRBV5-6 and TRBJ2-7; TRBD1 aligns across 9 bases. Per germline, CDR1 SGHDT and CDR2 YYEEEE. CDR3 length equals 16 residues. J was trimmed by 3 bases and V by 2 bases; bases with no gene match: 9. The CDR3, as DNA: TGTGCCAGCAGCTTAGTACAGGGACAGGGAATCTACGAGCAGTACTTC. This encodes CASSLVQGQGIYEQYF.

J is TRBJ2-3 and V is TRBV2, with TRBD1 matching 9 bases. V dropped 9 bases and J dropped 2; count of bases not matched to a gene: 9. The CDR3 covers 15 residues. Germline V gene data show CDR1 as SNHLY and CDR2 as FYNNEI. CDR3 amino acids: CARLPRDRVTDTQYF. The CDR3 DNA sequence: TGTGCCAGATTACCCCGGGACAGGGTCACAGATACGCAGTATTTT.

The rearrangement uses TRBV6-1 and TRBJ2-7; the match to TRBD2 covers 7 bases. Germline values: CDR1 MNHNS, CDR2 SASEGT. CDR3 size: 16 residues. J gave up 2 bases and V 3 bases, and 10 bases lay outside the gene matches. The CDR3 loop is CASSEKASGYTYEQYF. CDR3 in DNA: TGTGCCAGCAGTGAGAAGGCTAGCGGTTACACCTACGAGCAGTACTTC.

The J gene is TRBJ2-1, the V gene TRBV28; D possibly corresponds to TRBD2 (7 bases). The CDR3 spans 17 residues. With 5 bases removed from V and 8 bases from J, the gap between germline ends came to 25 bases. Germline V gene sequence: CDR1 MDHEN, CDR2 SYDVKM. The CDR3 DNA sequence: TGTGCCAGCAGTCCCTCGGGAAAGGGGGGGCCTCGCGATGAGCAGTTCTTC. Translation: CASSPSGKGGPRDEQFF.